Each of the 27 T cell receptor beta chains below was sequenced from the same sample in a study of shared clonotypes between healthy human individuals. Positively selected for CCR7, the CD45RO-negative cells used as naive CD8 cells excluded terminally differentiated effector memory CD45RA+ cells. TCRdb's copy holds only in-frame clones and misses some; the assay was immunoSEQ multiplex PCR. This table has around 1.9 million clones, around 93% appearing once. Material for sequencing was naive CD8+ T cells from PBMCs. The receptors were sampled from a man aged 18 to 30 in good health. Some clones in this sample may be carry-over from other donors' samples.

The chain is built from TRBV28 and TRBJ1-5, with D possibly matching TRBD1 (6 bases). Deletions cut 4 bases from V and 4 bases from J, with 8 bases between. Looked up from germline, CDR1 is MDHEN and CDR2 is SYDVKM. This CDR3 has 13 amino acids. The CDR3 DNA reads TGTGCCAGCAGTTGGACAGTGAATCAGCCCCAGCATTTT. It encodes CASSWTVNQPQHF.

The genes are TRBV27 and TRBJ2-3, with D perhaps matching TRBD1 (5 bases). V was shortened by 2 bases and J by 3 bases, with 18 bases between the two germline ends. The CDR3 sequence is 17 residues long. CDR1 is MNHEY and CDR2 is SMNVEV in the germline V gene (reference sequence). The CDR3 is CASSLSFMGPPTDTQYF. The DNA for the CDR3 is TGTGCCAGCAGTTTAAGTTTCATGGGGCCCCCTACAGATACGCAGTATTTT.

CDR3 DNA: TGTGCCAGCAGCTTCAATCCCAATGAGCAGTTCTTC. It translates to CASSFNPNEQFF. The gene calls are TRBV7-8 and TRBJ2-1, with D hard to call. With 3 bases removed from V and 6 bases from J, the gap between germline ends came to 6 bases. CDR3 size: 12 residues. Germline V gene sequence: CDR1 SGHVS, CDR2 FQNEAQ.

The chain combines TRBV27 with TRBJ1-1; TRBD1 matches at 7 bases. This CDR3 is built from 15 residues. V lost 5 bases, J lost 0 bases, and 6 bases stayed unmatched. Per the germline V gene, CDR1 is MNHEY and CDR2 is SMNVEV (reference sequence). CDR3 region: CASSLTGVMNTEAFF. CDR3 DNA: TGTGCCAGCAGTCTTACAGGGGTCATGAACACTGAAGCTTTCTTT.

The chain has TRBV5-6 and TRBJ2-7; 10 bases are a match to TRBD2. V gave up 3 bases and J gave up 3 bases; unmatched junction bases: 3. Germline CDR1 SGHDT, CDR2 YYEEEE. The CDR3 covers 14 residues. CDR3 loop: CASSSGLAVYEQYF. CDR3 DNA sequence: TGTGCCAGCAGCTCAGGACTAGCGGTCTACGAGCAGTACTTC.

The chain is built from TRBV7-6 and TRBJ2-1; 7 nucleotides agree with TRBD2. J was trimmed by 3 bases and V by 6 bases; bases with no gene match: 5. Germline V gene sequence: CDR1 SGHVS, CDR2 FNYEAQ. This CDR3 spans 14 amino acids. CDR3 loop: CASSPSGIYNEQFF. The CDR3 DNA reads as TGTGCCAGCAGTCCTAGCGGTATCTACAATGAGCAGTTCTTC. The full variable domain, its missing parts supplied by reference TRBV7-6 and TRBJ2-1, is GAGVSQSPRYKVTKRGQDVALRCDPISGHVSLYWYRQALGQGPEFLTYFNYEAQQDKSGLPNDRFSAERPEGSISTLTIQRTEQRDSAMYRCASSPSGIYNEQFFGPGTRLTVL.

Here the CDR3 DNA reads TGTGCCACCGCAGGGTTCACCTCCACCGGGGAGCTGTTTTTT. Amino acid sequence: CATAGFTSTGELFF. The chain recombines TRBV28 with TRBJ2-2; a weak D match, TRBD1 (5 bases). In germline, CDR1 is MDHEN, CDR2 SYDVKM. The CDR3 spans 14 residues. The V end lost 10 bases, the J end lost 4 bases, and 16 bases lay between the germline ends.

This chain joins TRBV11-2 and TRBJ2-7; 8 positions match TRBD1. V was clipped by 4 bases and J by 4 bases; unmatched bases: 3. Germline CDR1 is SGHAT and CDR2 is FQNNGV. The CDR3 consists of 13 residues. The CDR3 DNA sequence: TGTGCCAGCAGCTGGGACAGGAGGTACGAGCAGTACTTC. Its translation: CASSWDRRYEQYF.

This chain connects TRBV6-1 to TRBJ1-2; TRBD1 agrees at 7 bases. Germline CDR1 MNHNS, CDR2 SASEGT. Unmatched junction bases numbered 7, after V lost 8 bases and J lost 4 bases. The CDR3 extends over 13 amino acids. This chain's CDR3 is CASDREGSYGYTF. The CDR3 bases are TGTGCCAGCGACAGGGAGGGGAGCTATGGCTACACCTTC.

J is TRBJ1-1 and V is TRBV6-6; possible D gene TRBD1, 5 bases. The germline V gene has CDR1 MNHNY and CDR2 SVGAGI (reference sequence). The V end lost 2 bases, the J end lost 0 bases, and 10 bases lay between the germline ends. The length of the CDR3 is 15 residues. The CDR3, as DNA: TGTGCCAGCAGTTACATCCAGGGAATGAACACTGAAGCTTTCTTT. This encodes CASSYIQGMNTEAFF.

About this clone: This same CDR3 is encoded by further DNA sequences in the sample. The chain recombines TRBV19 with TRBJ1-1, with unresolved D. Germline lookup yields CDR1 LNHDA and CDR2 SQIVND (reference sequence). V lost 3 bases, J lost 6 bases, and 8 bases lay in between. The CDR3 is 12 amino acids. In nucleotides, the CDR3 is TGTGCCAGTAGTATGTGGGGTGCTGAAGCTTTCTTT. It yields the protein CASSMWGAEAFF.

This chain joins TRBV10-1 and TRBJ1-1, with D tentatively TRBD1 (5 bases). Between the trimmed V and J ends, which lost 6 bases and 4 bases, there was a span of 15 bases. CDR1 is WNHNN and CDR2 is SYGVQD in the germline V gene (reference sequence). This CDR3 contains 14 residues. The CDR3 loop reads CASSDLGGGTEAFF. DNA of the CDR3: TGCGCCAGCAGCGACCTCGGGGGAGGCACTGAAGCTTTCTTT.

The chain combines TRBV27 with TRBJ1-2; D remains ambiguous. Trimming pared 2 bases from V and 5 bases from J, leaving 12 bases between. CDR1 is MNHEY and CDR2 is SMNVEV in the germline V gene (reference sequence). The CDR3 covers 14 residues. The CDR3, as DNA: TGTGCCAGCAGTTTAAGAGGGCAGCTTTATGGCTACACCTTC. Translated, it gives CASSLRGQLYGYTF.

In this sample, this clone turned up a few times. The chain joins TRBV27 to TRBJ1-4, with D unresolved. The germline CDR1 and CDR2 sequences are MNHEY and SMNVEV (reference sequence). With 6 bases removed from V and 0 bases from J, the gap between germline ends came to 8 bases. This CDR3 has 14 amino acids. The CDR3 DNA reads as TGTGCCAGCAGGGGGAGGGCAACTAATGAAAAACTGTTTTTT. This sequence encodes CASRGRATNEKLFF. Complete variable domain (other parts from reference TRBV27 and TRBJ1-4): EAQVTQNPRYLITVTGKKLTVTCSQNMNHEYMSWYRQDPGLGLRQIYYSMNVEVTDKGDVPEGYKVSRKEKRNFPLILESPSPNQTSLYFCASRGRATNEKLFFGSGTQLSVL.

This clone was observed a single time. The V gene is TRBV13, the J gene TRBJ2-7; weak D call: TRBD2 (5 bases). Trimming shortened V by 2 bases and J by 0 bases, and 8 bases separated the two germline ends. The CDR3 extends over 14 amino acids. Germline V gene data show CDR1 as PRHDT and CDR2 as FYEKMQ (reference sequence). The CDR3 sequence: CASSLSGISYEQYF. In DNA form, the CDR3 reads TGTGCCAGCAGCTTATCCGGGATCTCCTACGAGCAGTACTTC.

Notes on this clone: Within the sample, other DNA sequences also encode this same CDR3. The V call is TRBV7-9, the J call TRBJ1-5, with D perhaps matching TRBD1 (5 bases). V was clipped by 1 base and J by 7 bases, with 11 bases between them. CDR3 size: 14 residues. Germline loops: CDR1 SEHNR, CDR2 FQNEAQ (reference sequence). CDR3 sequence reads: CASSLGGVGQPQHF. In DNA form, the CDR3 reads TGTGCCAGCAGCTTAGGAGGGGTAGGGCAGCCCCAGCATTTT.

This clone was counted only a few times. The chain joins TRBV30 to TRBJ1-1, with D uncertain. The CDR3 has 12 amino acids. Germline V gene sequence: CDR1 GTSNPN, CDR2 SVGIG (reference sequence). Trimming took 7 bases from V and 1 from J, leaving 10 bases between them. The chain's CDR3 is CAYVSGNTEAFF. As DNA, the CDR3 is TGTGCCTACGTCAGCGGGAACACTGAAGCTTTCTTT.

V and J are TRBV7-8 and TRBJ2-7, with 7 bases that match TRBD1. The CDR3 spans 15 residues. Trimming removed 7 bases from V and 4 bases from J; junction bases left unmatched: 13. Germline CDR1 is SGHVS and CDR2 is FQNEAQ. The CDR3 here is CASTHLMGQIYEQYF. The CDR3 region has the DNA TGTGCCAGCACCCATTTGATGGGACAGATTTACGAGCAGTACTTC.

The chain combines TRBV25-1 with TRBJ1-4; D not resolved. The CDR3 runs 17 residues. CDR1 is MGHDK and CDR2 is SYGVNS in the germline V gene. The V gene lost 0 bases and the J gene lost 5 bases, with 16 bases spanning the gap. The CDR3 nucleotides are TGTGCCAGCAGTGAATATTGGAGGCCCAGACAAAATGAAAAACTGTTTTTT. Protein product: CASSEYWRPRQNEKLFF.

As to this clone: This sample includes further DNA sequences coding for the same CDR3. This rearrangement joins TRBV29-1 to TRBJ2-3; no definite D call. V gave up 6 bases and J gave up 3 bases, with 4 bases separating them. CDR3 size: 10 residues. Germline V gene lookup returns CDR1 SQVTM and CDR2 ANQGSEA. The CDR3 DNA sequence: TGCAGCGTCGTAACAGATACGCAGTATTTT. This codes for CSVVTDTQYF.

This clone has only one observation. This chain connects TRBV6-5 to TRBJ2-2; unclear D gene. There are 10 residues in the CDR3. Trimming shortened V by 10 bases and J by 6 bases, and 6 bases separated the two germline ends. The germline CDR1 and CDR2 sequences are MNHEY and SVGAGI. The CDR3 nucleotides are TGTGCCACCCGGGCCGGGGAGCTGTTTTTT. It translates to CATRAGELFF.

This chain uses TRBV11-2 with TRBJ1-1, with D tentatively TRBD1 (6 bases). Between the trimmed V and J ends, which lost 5 bases and 0 bases, there was a span of 10 bases. Germline V gene data show CDR1 as SGHAT and CDR2 as FQNNGV. The CDR3 spans 14 residues. DNA for the CDR3: TGTGCCAGCAGCCCCCGGACAGTGAACACTGAAGCTTTCTTT. Residues: CASSPRTVNTEAFF.

The chain recombines TRBV7-9 with TRBJ2-5; the D gene could be TRBD1 or TRBD2 (6 bases each). V was clipped by 3 bases and J by 5 bases, with 16 bases between them. The germline V gene encodes CDR1 SEHNR and CDR2 FQNEAQ (reference sequence). The CDR3 is 15 residues long. DNA for the CDR3: TGTGCCAGCAGCTTGGTCCGGGGGCGCGAGGAGACCCAGTACTTC. This sequence encodes CASSLVRGREETQYF.

The genes are TRBV7-9 and TRBJ2-7; possible D gene TRBD2, 6 bases. Trimming stripped 3 bases from V and 7 bases from J, with 13 bases between. This CDR3 has 13 amino acids. The germline gives CDR1 SEHNR, CDR2 FQNEAQ (reference sequence). The CDR3 region has the DNA TGTGCCAGCAGCTTCGGGGGAGCTTTGGAGCAGTACTTC. This gives the protein CASSFGGALEQYF.

This clone was seen a single time. The chain couples TRBV15 to TRBJ2-7; 7 nucleotides match TRBD1. The CDR3 spans 15 residues. Germline CDR1 LNHNV, CDR2 YYDKDF (reference sequence). V lost 5 bases, J lost 0 bases, and 7 bases stayed unmatched. The CDR3 DNA reads TGTGCCACCAGCCAAGGACAGGAGAACTCCTACGAGCAGTACTTC. Amino acid sequence: CATSQGQENSYEQYF.

The CDR3 loop is CASSLPDPGPGNTIYF. Here the CDR3 DNA reads TGTGCCAGCAGTTTACCGGACCCGGGCCCTGGAAACACCATATATTTT. This sequence joins TRBV28 and TRBJ1-3; the D is unclear. This CDR3 region has 16 residues. V was cut by 2 bases and J by 2 bases, with 13 bases left in between. The germline gives CDR1 MDHEN, CDR2 SYDVKM.

There are a few counts of this clone. The identical CDR3 is also encoded by other nucleotide sequences in the sample. The chain carries TRBV9 and TRBJ1-1; D remains ambiguous. This CDR3 has 13 amino acids. The germline V gene encodes CDR1 SGDLS and CDR2 YYNGEE. V was trimmed by 0 bases and J by 4 bases, leaving 7 bases between them. Here the CDR3 DNA reads TGTGCCAGCAGCGTAGCATGGGGCACTGAAGCTTTCTTT. The encoded protein is CASSVAWGTEAFF.